The text below deals with one T cell receptor beta chain. Antigen: not known. The repertoire was sequenced with immunoSEQ multiplex PCR; TCRdb's copy has only in-frame clones and lacks some. The data contain about 110,000 clones, 70% to 90% of them singletons. The data derive from a study of T cell responses to AZD1222 COVID-19 vaccine. Per the germline V gene, CDR1 is MNHEY and CDR2 is SVGEGT. There are 13 residues in the CDR3. V lost 3 bases, J lost 8 bases, and 13 bases lay in between. Researchers grouped second doses given at about 4 or about 12 weeks into one pool. Overall study results and limits: AZD1222 recipients seropositive at baseline numbered only 5 to 7.

The source is an adult who received the AZD1222 COVID-19 vaccine. The sample here was peripheral blood, taken 28 days after the second AZD1222 dose. The chain couples TRBV6-2 or TRBV6-3 to TRBJ1-1, with D hard to call. The CDR3 here is CASSYRAPVEAFF. The DNA for the CDR3 is TGTGCCAGCAGTTATCGTGCTCCTGTCGAAGCTTTCTTT.